One sample yielded the 5 T cell receptor beta chains listed below, sequenced in a study of identical twins. Using its own MiXCR run on the 5' RACE reads, TCRdb lists one record per CDR3 protein. The sample consists of some 730,000 distinct CDR3 sequences, 15% to 20% of them appearing once. In addition, the sample was reused for a study of T cells expressing NK-cell markers.

Sequenced: PBMCs. All receptors derive from a woman between 18 and 30 years old in good health.

This clonotype turned up a few times. This chain links TRBV13 with TRBJ1-2; 7 positions match TRBD1. The CDR3 has 18 residues. Germline CDR1 is PRHDT and CDR2 is FYEKMQ (reference sequence). J was trimmed by 3 bases and V by 0 bases; bases with no gene match: 13. The CDR3 loop is CASSLGFGQVVIDYGYTF. CDR3 DNA: TGTGCCAGCAGCTTAGGTTTTGGACAGGTAGTAATAGACTATGGCTACACCTTC.

The rearrangement links TRBV29-1 to TRBJ2-5, with 8 bases aligning to TRBD1. Germline CDR1 reads SQVTM; CDR2 reads ANQGSEA. The CDR3 sequence is 12 residues long. V lost 7 bases to trimming and J lost 1 base; unmatched junction nucleotides: 2. The CDR3 reads CSGGQAQETQYF. CDR3 nucleotide sequence: TGCAGCGGGGGACAGGCCCAAGAGACCCAGTACTTC.

This clonotype was seen just once. The chain links TRBV12-3 or TRBV12-4 to TRBJ1-1, with unresolved D. The ends were cut back, 2 bases at V and 7 bases at J, with 8 bases in the middle. This CDR3 has 12 residues. The CDR3 DNA follows: TGTGCCAGCAGTTTATGGCTCCTTGAAGCTTTCTTT. This gives the protein CASSLWLLEAFF.

This clonotype appeared a few times. The chain uses TRBV20-1 and TRBJ2-7; D not resolved. Trimming pared 5 bases from V and 1 base from J, leaving 12 bases between. CDR1 DFQATT and CDR2 SNEGSKA come from the germline V gene (reference sequence). There are 13 residues in the CDR3. Written as DNA, the CDR3 is TGCAGTGCTTCCCGGACGGAGTCCTACGAGCAGTACTTC. Encoded protein: CSASRTESYEQYF.

This sequence joins TRBV20-1 and TRBJ2-6; D not certain. The V end was cut by 1 base, the J end by 2 bases, with 6 bases between. The germline V gene has CDR1 DFQATT and CDR2 SNEGSKA (reference sequence). The CDR3 contains 14 residues. CDR3 bases: TGCAGTGCTAGAGTCCAGGCTGGGGCCAACGTCCTGACTTTC. It translates to CSARVQAGANVLTF.